A selection of T cell receptor beta chains follows, all from one sample in a study of response to subunit inactivated influenza vaccine. TCRdb reprocessed the RT-PCR reads with MiXCR, giving one entry per CDR3 protein. The table lists about 240,000 distinct CDR3 sequences, 10% to 15% of them singletons. The starting material was non-naive T cells sorted from PBMCs, obtained less than 15 days before vaccination. The receptors derive from a middle-aged man who received an inactivated influenza vaccine. The CDR3 runs from the conserved cysteine through the conserved F or W. A D gene is named only where the DNA matches it firmly. Part of the rows lack a size; the others show once, few, many or a class for expanded clones.

D	size	V	J	CDR3	DNA
NA	few	TRBV29-1	TRBJ2-5	CSTLGHLRRETQYF	TGCAGCACACTTGGCCACCTGAGGAGGGAGACCCAGTACTTC
NA	few	TRBV19	TRBJ2-5	CASRRLEQETQYF	TGTGCCAGTCGGAGGTTAGAACAAGAGACCCAGTACTTC
TRBD1	few	TRBV13	TRBJ1-1	CASSPGQGGALMNTEAFF	TGTGCCAGCAGCCCGGGACAGGGAGGCGCCTTGATGAACACTGAAGCTTTCTTT
TRBD2	NA	TRBV4-2	TRBJ2-3	CASSQDLAGETQYF	TGTGCCAGCAGCCAAGATCTAGCGGGGGAGACGCAGTATTTT
TRBD2	NA	TRBV19	TRBJ2-7	CASSPSGTNTLEQYF	TGTGCCAGTAGTCCTTCCGGGACTAATACTCTGGAGCAGTACTTC
TRBD2	few	TRBV7-3	TRBJ2-5	CASSLNAGGLGTQYF	TGTGCCAGCAGCTTAAATGCGGGAGGGCTTGGGACCCAGTACTTC
TRBD1	once	TRBV29-1	TRBJ2-5	CSVTGSETQYF	TGCAGCGTGACAGGGAGCGAGACCCAGTACTTC
NA	few	TRBV10-3	TRBJ2-7	CAISDRGMGQYF	TGTGCCATCAGTGACCGGGGAATGGGGCAGTACTTC
NA	NA	TRBV5-1	TRBJ2-1	CASSFGFSSFCNEQFF	TGCGCCAGCAGCTTTGGATTCTCAAGCTTCTGCAATGAGCAGTTCTTC
TRBD1	NA	TRBV12-3/TRBV12-4	TRBJ1-6	CASSSRTGRRDSPLHF	TGTGCCAGCAGTTCTCGGACAGGCCGAAGGGATTCACCCCTCCACTTT
NA	NA	TRBV5-6	TRBJ2-2	CASSGLNSWGVMAGELFF	TGTGCCAGCAGCGGACTTAATTCGTGGGGCGTCATGGCCGGGGAGCTGTTTTTT
NA	NA	TRBV18	TRBJ2-1	CASSRWEADEQFF	TGTGCCAGCTCACGCTGGGAAGCGGATGAGCAGTTCTTC
NA	few	TRBV3-1	TRBJ2-3	CASSPNSGSTQYF	TGTGCCAGCAGCCCGAATTCAGGATCGACGCAGTATTTT
TRBD2	few	TRBV29-1	TRBJ2-1	CSVQRAGRGGEQFF	TGCAGCGTTCAAAGGGCGGGACGGGGGGGTGAGCAGTTCTTC
TRBD2	NA	TRBV2	TRBJ2-7	CASTESSGSSYEQYF	TGTGCCAGCACTGAATCTAGCGGGAGCTCCTACGAGCAGTACTTC
NA	NA	TRBV25-1	TRBJ1-2	CASSELRGFGYTF	TGTGCCAGCAGTGAATTAAGAGGGTTTGGCTACACCTTC
NA	many	TRBV20-1	TRBJ1-5	CSATDGTADQPQHF	TGCAGTGCTACCGACGGGACGGCGGATCAGCCCCAGCATTTT
NA	NA	TRBV20-1	TRBJ2-5	CSARGAFGINQETQYF	TGCAGTGCTAGAGGGGCGTTTGGGATCAACCAAGAGACCCAGTACTTC
NA	NA	TRBV7-2	TRBJ2-1	CASSSAGAFGEQFF	TGTGCCAGCAGCTCGGCGGGGGCGTTTGGGGAGCAGTTCTTC
NA	NA	TRBV5-5	TRBJ2-5	CASSLTATWQETQYF	TGTGCCAGCAGCTTGACGGCGACATGGCAAGAGACCCAGTACTTC
NA	few	TRBV7-2	TRBJ2-7	CASIKRPGHFYEQYF	TGTGCCAGCATCAAGCGACCGGGACACTTCTACGAGCAGTACTTC
NA	NA	TRBV3-1	TRBJ1-2	CASSPLTGEDGNYGYTF	TGTGCCAGCAGCCCATTAACGGGGGAAGACGGAAACTATGGCTACACCTTC
TRBD1	NA	TRBV13	TRBJ2-5	CASSPRTGRQETQYF	TGTGCCAGCAGCCCCCGGACAGGGCGGCAAGAGACCCAGTACTTC
NA	NA	TRBV20-1	TRBJ2-4	CSARVVAGGGIQYF	TGCAGTGCTAGAGTAGTGGCAGGGGGAGGCATTCAGTACTTC
TRBD2	many	TRBV2	TRBJ2-1	CASSPGLAITYNEQFF	TGTGCCAGCAGCCCGGGACTAGCGATTACCTACAATGAGCAGTTCTTC
NA	many	TRBV7-9	TRBJ1-1	CASSIRRWGEDTEAFF	TGTGCCAGCAGCATTAGACGGTGGGGGGAGGACACTGAAGCTTTCTTT
NA	NA	TRBV15	TRBJ1-4	CATSRSGQNEKLFF	TGTGCCACCAGCAGATCGGGGCAGAATGAAAAACTGTTTTTT
TRBD2	NA	TRBV29-1	TRBJ2-3	CSVDDARGGLNTDTQYF	TGCAGCGTTGATGACGCGCGGGGGGGCCTCAACACAGATACGCAGTATTTT
NA	many	TRBV11-2	TRBJ2-2	CASSPPTGELFF	TGTGCCAGCAGCCCCCCCACCGGGGAGCTGTTTTTT
NA	few	TRBV18	TRBJ2-7	CASSEGPTLEQYF	TGTGCCAGCTCAGAGGGACCCACCTTGGAGCAGTACTTC
TRBD2	few	TRBV6-1	TRBJ2-2	CATFSGGAVGELFF	TGTGCCACCTTTAGCGGGGGGGCAGTCGGGGAGCTGTTTTTT
NA	NA	TRBV28	TRBJ1-5	CASQNGGLYSNQPQHF	TGTGCCAGCCAGAATGGAGGGTTATATAGCAATCAGCCCCAGCATTTT
NA	NA	TRBV2	TRBJ1-4	CASRGSEFEKLFF	TGTGCCAGCAGGGGTTCGGAGTTTGAAAAACTGTTTTTT
TRBD2	many	TRBV10-3	TRBJ2-7	CAISKAGAEYEQYF	TGTGCCATCAGTAAAGCGGGAGCGGAGTACGAGCAGTACTTC
TRBD2	many	TRBV12-3/TRBV12-4	TRBJ2-2	CASSLERGPNTGELFF	TGTGCCAGCAGTTTAGAGCGGGGGCCAAACACCGGGGAGCTGTTTTTT
TRBD2	few	TRBV4-3	TRBJ2-2	CASSQDSVAGTGELFF	TGCGCCAGCAGCCAAGATTCGGTAGCGGGAACCGGGGAGCTGTTTTTT
NA	NA	TRBV11-1	TRBJ1-2	CASRADRGYGYTF	TGTGCCAGCAGAGCTGATAGAGGCTATGGCTACACCTTC
NA	NA	TRBV4-1	TRBJ2-3	CASSQFGQSTDTQYF	TGCGCCAGCAGCCAATTTGGACAGAGCACAGATACGCAGTATTTT
NA	many	TRBV5-4	TRBJ2-7	CASSLGRFSYEQYF	TGTGCCAGCAGCTTGGGTAGGTTTTCCTACGAGCAGTACTTC
NA	many	TRBV27	TRBJ1-4	CASSYLEPRRANEKLFF	TGTGCCAGCAGTTACCTGGAACCCCGGCGGGCTAATGAAAAACTGTTTTTT
NA	few	TRBV7-2	TRBJ2-1	CASSPEVGEQFF	TGTGCCAGCAGCCCGGAGGTTGGTGAGCAGTTCTTC
TRBD2	NA	TRBV10-3	TRBJ2-1	CATASGDYNEQFF	TGTGCCACTGCTAGCGGGGATTACAATGAGCAGTTCTTC
TRBD2	many	TRBV6-1	TRBJ2-5	CASSSGRRETQYF	TGTGCCAGCAGTAGCGGGAGGAGAGAGACCCAGTACTTC
TRBD1	few	TRBV6-1	TRBJ1-5	CASKGGQYSNQPQHF	TGTGCCAGCAAAGGGGGACAGTATAGCAATCAGCCCCAGCATTTT
TRBD2	NA	TRBV7-9	TRBJ2-3	CASSNGLAGVTDTQYF	TGTGCCAGCAGCAACGGACTAGCGGGAGTTACAGATACGCAGTATTTT
NA	many	TRBV11-2	TRBJ2-3	CASSLLVSDTQYF	TGTGCCAGCAGCTTATTAGTGTCAGATACGCAGTATTTT
NA	NA	TRBV28	TRBJ2-5	CASTGRGVQETQYF	TGTGCCAGCACTGGCAGGGGAGTACAAGAGACCCAGTACTTC
NA	NA	TRBV11-2	TRBJ2-5	CASSFGGGHRGTAQYF	TGTGCCAGCAGCTTTGGCGGGGGCCATCGTGGAACGGCCCAGTACTTC
NA	few	TRBV20-1	TRBJ2-5	CSARDLLVLRETQYF	TGCAGTGCTAGAGATCTTCTAGTTCTAAGGGAGACCCAGTACTTC
NA	few	TRBV14	TRBJ2-3	CASSQAWGRNTDTQYF	TGTGCCAGCAGCCAAGCTTGGGGGAGGAACACAGATACGCAGTATTTT
NA	NA	TRBV12-3/TRBV12-4	TRBJ2-7	CASSRLQGSSEQYF	TGTGCCAGCAGCAGACTCCAGGGATCTAGCGAGCAGTACTTC
NA	NA	TRBV12-3/TRBV12-4	TRBJ2-3	CTSSRRTTNTQYF	TGTACCAGCAGCCGAAGGACTACTAATACGCAGTATTTT
NA	few	TRBV15	TRBJ1-6	CATSREIRDGSPLHF	TGTGCCACCAGCAGAGAGATCCGGGACGGTTCACCCCTCCACTTT
NA	NA	TRBV20-1	TRBJ2-5	CSAQPGAQETQYF	TGCAGTGCTCAGCCAGGGGCCCAAGAGACCCAGTACTTC
NA	NA	TRBV6-2/TRBV6-3	TRBJ1-5	CASSHSPWGQPQHF	TGTGCCAGCAGTCACTCCCCATGGGGTCAGCCCCAGCATTTT
NA	many	TRBV20-1	TRBJ2-1	CSARSLGTRRDNEQFF	TGCAGTGCTAGGTCTCTCGGGACAAGAAGGGACAATGAGCAGTTCTTC
NA	many	TRBV10-3	TRBJ2-5	CAISESQGETQYF	TGTGCCATCAGTGAGAGCCAGGGGGAGACCCAGTACTTC
TRBD1	NA	TRBV4-3	TRBJ2-1	CASSQDSGQGEQFF	TGCGCCAGCAGCCAAGATAGCGGACAGGGGGAGCAGTTCTTC
TRBD2	few	TRBV28	TRBJ2-5	CASSFYPSGRSQETQYF	TGTGCCAGCAGTTTTTACCCTAGCGGGAGGTCCCAAGAGACCCAGTACTTC